This entry is about one T cell receptor beta chain. The antigen is not known. Assay used: immunoSEQ multiplex PCR; TCRdb lists only in-frame clones, some missing. The data hold some 1.5 million clones, with around 98% observed a single time. These data come from a study of shared clonotypes between healthy human individuals. Notes on the study in general: Some clonotypes were shared by all four sorted-subset donors, while others were not shared. The non-shared ones had lower generation probabilities than the shared ones.

Germline CDR1 is SNHLY and CDR2 is FYNNEI. The CDR3 loop spans 13 amino acids. The V and J ends lost 9 bases and 5 bases respectively, with 16 bases between them. Source material: naive CD4+ T cells sorted from blood. The subset here: CD45RA+ positively selected. The chain joins TRBV2 to TRBJ2-5, with a possible D match to TRBD1 (6 bases). The clonotype comes from a man aged 25-45 years in good health. CDR3 amino acids: CASSGVGFETQYF. The CDR3 DNA follows: TGTGCCAGTTCAGGGGTAGGGTTTGAGACCCAGTACTTC.